This T cell receptor beta chain came from a study of CD8 T cell repertoires and HIV-1 epitope variants. The overall study: Separate wells received one of Twenty-five Gag or Nef variant peptides.

The trim removed 3 bases at V and 6 bases at J, leaving 3 bases unmatched. The germline V gene encodes CDR1 SGHTA and CDR2 FQGNSA. CDR3 size: 13 residues. On this clone itself: Antigen specificity is unknown.

The method was immunoSEQ multiplex PCR; TCRdb's version includes in-frame clones alone and lacks a portion of them. Counted here are 6,000 or so clones, around 64% occurring once; the ten biggest clones make up roughly 40%. The chain has TRBV7-2 and TRBJ2-7, with TRBD1 matching 9 bases. The sample was cultured CD8+ T cells derived from PBMCs. This TCR came from a male donor with HIV. CDR3 protein: CASSFGTGSEQYF. DNA of the CDR3: TGTGCCAGCAGCTTCGGGACAGGGTCCGAGCAGTACTTC.